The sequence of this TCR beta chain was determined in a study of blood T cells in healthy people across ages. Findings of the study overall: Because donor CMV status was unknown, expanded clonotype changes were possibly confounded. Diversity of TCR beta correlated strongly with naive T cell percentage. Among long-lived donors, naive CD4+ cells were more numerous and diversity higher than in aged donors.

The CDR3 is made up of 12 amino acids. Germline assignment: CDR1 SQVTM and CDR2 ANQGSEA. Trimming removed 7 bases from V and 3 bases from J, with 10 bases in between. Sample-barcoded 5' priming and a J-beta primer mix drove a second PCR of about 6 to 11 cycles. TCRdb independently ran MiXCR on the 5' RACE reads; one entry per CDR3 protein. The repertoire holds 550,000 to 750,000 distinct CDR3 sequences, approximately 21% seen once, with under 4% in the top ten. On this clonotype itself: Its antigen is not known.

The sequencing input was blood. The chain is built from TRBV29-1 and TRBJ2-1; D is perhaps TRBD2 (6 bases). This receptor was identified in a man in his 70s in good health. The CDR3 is CSAGTVYNEQFF. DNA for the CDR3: TGCAGCGCAGGGACTGTCTACAATGAGCAGTTCTTC.